These T cell receptor beta chains were read from a single sample in a study of post-analysis software for immune sequencing data. TCRdb ran MiXCR on the PCR reads and lists one entry per CDR3 protein. The table shows around 700,000 distinct CDR3 sequences, with about 60% occurring only once. Input material: blood. These receptors came from a girl aged 2-15 years with multiple sclerosis. Both conserved end residues are part of each CDR3. D genes are given only for firm matches. Some rows have no size entry. The others give once, few or many, or a class for an expanded clone.

DNA,CDR3,V,size,D,J
TGTGCCAGCAACCAAACCGGCTCCTATAATTCACCCCTCCACTTT,CASNQTGSYNSPLHF,TRBV14,NA,NA,TRBJ1-6
TGCAGCCAAGGACTAGGCGATGAGCAGTTCTTC,CSQGLGDEQFF,TRBV20-1,NA,TRBD2,TRBJ2-1
TGCGCCAGCAGCTCGGACCGACTAGCGGGGGTTCTTGGGCAGTTCTTC,CASSSDRLAGVLGQFF,TRBV5-1,few,TRBD2,TRBJ2-1
TGTGCCAGCAGCTTAGGGCTGGGGCTCGACGGGACCCAGTACTTC,CASSLGLGLDGTQYF,TRBV7-2,NA,NA,TRBJ2-5
TGTGCCAGCAGACCACTCACAGATACGCAGTATTTT,CASRPLTDTQYF,TRBV11-1,NA,NA,TRBJ2-3
TGTGCCAGCAGCTTAGCCAGCGATCAAGAGACCCGGTACTTC,CASSLASDQETRYF,TRBV11-2,NA,NA,TRBJ2-5
TGTGCCAGCAGCAACCGGGACAGAATTTCCTACGAGCAGTACTTC,CASSNRDRISYEQYF,TRBV7-2,NA,TRBD1,TRBJ2-7
TGTGCCAGCAAGGACATTAGCACAGGTACGCAGTATTTT,CASKDISTGTQYF,TRBV7-7,NA,NA,TRBJ2-3
TGCAGCGTTGCTGATAGGTTGGCTGGCTACACCTTC,CSVADRLAGYTF,TRBV29-1,few,NA,TRBJ1-2
TGCGCCAGCAGTGATGGCCTAAGCGGCGCCTCACCCCTCCACTTT,CASSDGLSGASPLHF,TRBV10-2,NA,NA,TRBJ1-6
TGTGCCATCAGTTCGACTAGCGTAAACTACGAGCAGTACTTC,CAISSTSVNYEQYF,TRBV10-3,NA,TRBD2,TRBJ2-7
TGTGCCAGCATTAGACAACTCGGCGGAGAGACCCAGTTCTTC,CASIRQLGGETQFF,TRBV12-3/TRBV12-4,NA,NA,TRBJ2-1
TGTGCCAGCAGCCCCGACAGGGGGCACGAGACCCAGTACTTC,CASSPDRGHETQYF,TRBV7-2,NA,TRBD1,TRBJ2-5
TGTGCCAGCAGCCAAGAATTAGGGACTAGCGGTGCCTCCTACAATGAGCAGTTCTTC,CASSQELGTSGASYNEQFF,TRBV3-1,NA,TRBD2,TRBJ2-1
TGTGCCAGCGGTCCCCTTGGACTAGCGGAACGCTCTGGGGCCAACGTCCTGACTTTC,CASGPLGLAERSGANVLTF,TRBV2,NA,TRBD2,TRBJ2-6
TGTGCCAGCAGTTCCCACCCCGGGACAGGGGGCGCTTCGGAGACCCAGTACTTC,CASSSHPGTGGASETQYF,TRBV25-1,NA,TRBD1,TRBJ2-5
TGTGCCAGCAGTTTCTGGAGGGACGGTACAGATACGCAGTATTTT,CASSFWRDGTDTQYF,TRBV28,NA,NA,TRBJ2-3
TGTGCCAGCGCCAGAGGAGCGGGGCAAGAGACCCAGTACTTC,CASARGAGQETQYF,TRBV12-3/TRBV12-4,NA,TRBD2,TRBJ2-5
TGTGCCAGCAGTCCAGGGGCGACACAACCGAGCTCCTACGAGCAGTACTTC,CASSPGATQPSSYEQYF,TRBV6-2/TRBV6-3,NA,NA,TRBJ2-7
TGCAGCGTTGGAAACAGGCATAGCACAGATACGCAGTATTTT,CSVGNRHSTDTQYF,TRBV29-1,few,NA,TRBJ2-3
TGTGCCAGCAGTTACTCGAATCCAGCTTACGAGCAGTACTTC,CASSYSNPAYEQYF,TRBV6-5,NA,NA,TRBJ2-7
TGTGCCATCAGTGAGTCCAAAGCGGGGCTGACAGATACGCAGTATTTT,CAISESKAGLTDTQYF,TRBV10-3,few,TRBD2,TRBJ2-3
TGCAGCGTTGGAACAGGGAATCCCTACAATGAGCAGTTCTTC,CSVGTGNPYNEQFF,TRBV29-1,NA,NA,TRBJ2-1